A single TCR beta chain is shown here with its context. No antigen is known for it. CDR3 length: 18 amino acids. The J segment lost 3 bases and the V segment lost 2 bases, leaving 5 bases of the junction unmatched. Germline loops: CDR1 SGHNT, CDR2 YYREEE (reference sequence). The PCR made use of 60 Vbeta and 13 Jbeta primers. Sequenced by immunoSEQ multiplex PCR; TCRdb stores in-frame clones only, minus some. Of roughly 240,000 clones listed, 82% are singletons. The sample is drawn from a study of cytomegalovirus exposure and HLA in healthy donors. Findings and limits, study-wide: 87-base-pair reads could not separate some V segments, including TRBV6-2 and TRBV6-3.

The sample consisted of PBMCs. The rearrangement joins TRBV5-4 to TRBJ2-4; TRBD2 aligns across 16 bases. This sequence originates from a woman aged 40 to 50 in good health and CMV-seropositive. The CDR3 bases are TGTGCCAGCAGCTTCCCGGGACTAGCGGGAGGGGACAAAAACATTCAGTACTTC. This encodes CASSFPGLAGGDKNIQYF.